The present T cell receptor (beta chain) was sequenced within a study of T cell repertoires in cytomegalovirus infection. Across the whole study: CMV epitopes in the study were HLA-C-restricted (recently identified) and HLA-B-restricted (well studied). Indications of both CMV infection and matching HLA type were provided by public TCR beta signatures. Findings and caveats of the study: CMV-specific HLA-C-restricted TCR beta clonotypes dominated the ex vivo response.

This CDR3 comprises 15 residues. Germline CDR1 and CDR2: MNHNS and SASEGT. V shed 5 bases and J shed 2 bases, with 16 bases lying between them. TCRdb re-derived calls from the reads in MiXCR, one entry per CDR3 protein. This table holds 110,000 or so distinct CDR3 sequences, roughly 31% found once. A remark on this clonotype: Its antigen remains unidentified.

The chain links TRBV6-1 to TRBJ2-7; D not resolved. The clonotype comes from a human donor in good health (CMV status not recorded). Some clones in this sample may be carry-over from other donors' samples. Source: CD8+ T cells from cultured PBMCs, taken from culture after CMV antigen stimulation. The CDR3 loop reads CASSPLPDVTYEQYF. CDR3 nucleotide sequence: TGTGCCAGCAGTCCCTTACCCGACGTCACCTACGAGCAGTACTTC.